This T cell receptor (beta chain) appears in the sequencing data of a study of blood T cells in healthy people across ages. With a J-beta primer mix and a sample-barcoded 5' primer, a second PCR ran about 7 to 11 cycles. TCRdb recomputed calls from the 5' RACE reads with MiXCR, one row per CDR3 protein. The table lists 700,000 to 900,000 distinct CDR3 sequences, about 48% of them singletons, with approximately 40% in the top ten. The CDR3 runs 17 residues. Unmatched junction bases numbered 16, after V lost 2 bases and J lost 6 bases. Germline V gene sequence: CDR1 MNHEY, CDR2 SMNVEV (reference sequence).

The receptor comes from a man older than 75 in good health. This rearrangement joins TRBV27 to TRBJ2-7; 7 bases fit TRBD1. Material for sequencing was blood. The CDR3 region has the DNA TGTGCCAGCAGTTTAAGGCCGGACAGGCTAGTCCTAGGCGAGCAGTACTTC. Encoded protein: CASSLRPDRLVLGEQYF.